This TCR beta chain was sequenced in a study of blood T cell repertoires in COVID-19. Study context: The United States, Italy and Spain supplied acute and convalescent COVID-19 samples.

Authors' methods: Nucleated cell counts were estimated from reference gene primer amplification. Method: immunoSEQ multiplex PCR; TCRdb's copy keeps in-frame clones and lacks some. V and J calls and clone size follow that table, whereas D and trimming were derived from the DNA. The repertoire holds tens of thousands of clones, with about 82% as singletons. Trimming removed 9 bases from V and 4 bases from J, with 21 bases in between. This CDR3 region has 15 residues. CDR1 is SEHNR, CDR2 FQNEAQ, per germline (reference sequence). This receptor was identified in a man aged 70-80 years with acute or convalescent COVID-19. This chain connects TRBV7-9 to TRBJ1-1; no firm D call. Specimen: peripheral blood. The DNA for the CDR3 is TGTGCCAGTAGAATCTTGGGGTGGGGAGGCACTGAAGCTTTCTTT. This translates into CASRILGWGGTEAFF.